One and the same sample provided the 25 T cell receptor beta chains below, sequenced in a study of blood T cell repertoires in COVID-19. TCRdb's copy holds only in-frame clones and misses some; the assay was immunoSEQ multiplex PCR. The sample shows 150,000 or so clones, around 89% of them seen only once. The sample was PBMCs or T cells enriched from blood (not recorded which). The receptors here all came from a woman aged 50 to 60 who had recovered from COVID-19.

This rearrangement joins TRBV7-2 to TRBJ2-1, with 8 nucleotides matching TRBD1. The V and J ends lost 3 bases and 7 bases, in that order; junction bases with no gene match: 5. Germline CDR1 SGHTA, CDR2 FQGNSA. The CDR3 runs to 14 residues. CDR3 nucleotides: TGTGCCAGCAGCTTGCAGGGGGCTGGGAATGAGCAGTTCTTC. It codes for CASSLQGAGNEQFF.

The chain has TRBV28 and TRBJ2-2; TRBD1 might be the D (5 bases). Trimming shortened V by 6 bases and J by 2 bases, and 10 bases separated the two germline ends. This CDR3 region has 14 residues. The germline V gene encodes CDR1 MDHEN and CDR2 SYDVKM. The CDR3, as DNA: TGTGCCAGCAGGGACACTTCTAACACCGGGGAGCTGTTTTTT. It codes for CASRDTSNTGELFF.

The chain employs TRBV7-9 and TRBJ1-2; 7 bases match TRBD1. Trimming at V came to 5 bases and at J to 8 bases, leaving 5 bases not matched to a gene. Germline-derived CDR1 and CDR2 are SEHNR and FQNEAQ (reference sequence). CDR3 length equals 12 residues. CDR3 loop: CASSGETGGYTF. In nucleotides, the CDR3 is TGTGCCAGCAGCGGTGAGACAGGGGGCTACACCTTC.

About this clone: At one boundary the junction diverges from the germline segment, which might be a read error. This chain connects TRBV7-2 to TRBJ1-2; 8 bases agree with TRBD1. The CDR3 is 17 amino acids. Germline V lookup: CDR1 SGHTA, CDR2 FQGNSA. DNA of the CDR3: TGTGCCAGCAGCTTAAGGCCGCTCGGACAGGGTGACTATGGCTACGCCTTC. It yields the protein CASSLRPLGQGDYGYAF.

The V call is TRBV19, the J call TRBJ1-1; 7 bases line up with TRBD1. CDR1 and CDR2 (germline): LNHDA, SQIVND (reference sequence). V lost 8 bases and J lost 4; bases outside the gene matches: 10. This CDR3 comprises 14 residues. The CDR3 here is CASQARAGGTEAFF. The CDR3 DNA reads TGTGCCAGTCAAGCCAGGGCAGGGGGCACTGAAGCTTTCTTT.

The V call is TRBV11-2, the J call TRBJ1-1; D might be TRBD1 (6 bases). Germline lookup yields CDR1 SGHAT and CDR2 FQNNGV. The V and J ends lost 0 bases and 10 bases respectively, with 12 bases between them. The CDR3 runs to 13 residues. The CDR3 spells CASSLDRGAGAFF. CDR3 bases: TGTGCCAGCAGCTTAGATCGGGGGGCTGGAGCTTTCTTT.

This chain links TRBV6-5 with TRBJ1-1; 7 nucleotides match TRBD1. With 2 bases clipped from V and 1 base from J, the junction kept 4 bases outside the gene matches. The CDR3 runs to 15 residues. Germline CDR1 MNHEY, CDR2 SVGAGI. The CDR3 bases are TGTGCCAGCAGTTACGCGACAGGGAGGAACACTGAAGCTTTCTTT. Protein sequence: CASSYATGRNTEAFF.

V usage is TRBV6-2 or TRBV6-3 and J usage is TRBJ2-5; the match to TRBD2 covers 14 bases. CDR1 MNHEY and CDR2 SVGEGT come from the germline V gene. The CDR3 loop spans 15 amino acids. J gave up 5 bases and V 5 bases, and 4 bases lay outside the gene matches. The CDR3 DNA reads TGTGCCAGCAGTGCCGGGACTAGCGGGGGTGAGACCCAGTACTTC. Its protein product is CASSAGTSGGETQYF.

The chain uses TRBV30 and TRBJ1-1; a possible D gene is TRBD1 (5 bases). Per the germline V gene, CDR1 is GTSNPN and CDR2 is SVGIG (reference sequence). V was shortened by 2 bases and J by 8 bases, with 18 bases between the two germline ends. The CDR3 sequence is 14 residues long. The CDR3 spells CAWSQTVRVWEAFF. The DNA for the CDR3 is TGTGCCTGGAGTCAAACTGTCAGGGTCTGGGAAGCTTTCTTT.

The chain is built from TRBV11-2 and TRBJ1-1, with 9 bases that match TRBD1. With 5 bases clipped from V and 4 bases from J, the junction kept 8 bases outside the gene matches. The CDR3 is 15 amino acids. Germline CDR1 is SGHAT and CDR2 is FQNNGV. CDR3 in DNA: TGTGCCAGCAGCGCAGGGACAGGGCGGGTCACTGAAGCTTTCTTT. Amino acids: CASSAGTGRVTEAFF.

This clone appeared a single time. The CDR3 DNA follows: TGTGCCAGCACCCCGGGACAACTAATCTACGAGCAGTACTTC. It yields the protein CASTPGQLIYEQYF. The chain joins TRBV2 to TRBJ2-7; a weak D match, TRBD1 (6 bases). Deletions cut 7 bases from V and 3 bases from J, with 16 bases between. Germline V lookup: CDR1 SNHLY, CDR2 FYNNEI. The CDR3 covers 14 residues. Supplemented by reference TRBV2 and TRBJ2-7, the full variable domain reads EPEVTQTPSHQVTQMGQEVILRCVPISNHLYFYWYRQILGQKVEFLVSFYNNEISEKSEIFDDQFSVERPDGSNFTLKIRSTKLEDSAMYFCASTPGQLIYEQYFGPGTRLTVT.

The genes are TRBV6-5 and TRBJ1-6, with D possibly being TRBD1 (5 bases). The CDR3 consists of 15 residues. The germline V gene encodes CDR1 MNHEY and CDR2 SVGAGI. V was clipped by 8 bases and J by 6 bases, with 17 bases between them. CDR3 nucleotides: TGTGCCAGCGCCCGGGAGGGGCGCGGTAATTCACCCCTCCACTTT. It yields the protein CASAREGRGNSPLHF.

The DNA for the CDR3 is TGTGCCAGCAGCTCCTCCCTAGCGGGGCGTCGCCAAGAGACCCAGTACTTC. Its translation: CASSSSLAGRRQETQYF. The rearrangement links TRBV7-2 to TRBJ2-5, with TRBD2 identical over 9 bases. CDR3 length: 17 residues. J lost 1 base, V lost 4 bases, and 10 bases had no gene match. Germline CDR1 reads SGHTA; CDR2 reads FQGNSA.

In DNA form, the CDR3 reads TGCGCCAGCAGTCAGGCCAGGGGATATGGCTACACCTTC. Protein: CASSQARGYGYTF. The chain uses TRBV5-1 and TRBJ1-2, with D possibly matching TRBD1 (6 bases). The CDR3 is made up of 13 amino acids. Trimming removed 5 bases at V and 5 bases at J, with 13 bases between. Germline loops: CDR1 SGHRS, CDR2 YFSETQ.

The genes are TRBV9 and TRBJ1-2, with 9 positions matching TRBD1. The CDR3 extends over 14 amino acids. The V and J ends lost 3 bases and 7 bases, in that order; junction bases with no gene match: 7. Germline CDR1 and CDR2: SGDLS and YYNGEE. The CDR3 DNA reads TGTGCCAGCAGCGGTACAGGGGGCAAGGGTGGCTACACCTTC. This translates into CASSGTGGKGGYTF.

The rearrangement joins TRBV9 to TRBJ1-3; D remains unclear. V was pared by 3 bases and J by 0 bases, with 10 bases between. The CDR3 totals 15 residues. Germline V gives CDR1 SGDLS, CDR2 YYNGEE. The CDR3 sequence: CASSDRSSSGNTIYF. The CDR3 DNA reads TGTGCCAGCAGCGACCGGTCCTCCTCTGGAAACACCATATATTTT. Filled out from reference TRBV9 and TRBJ1-3, the complete variable domain reads DSGVTQTPKHLITATGQRVTLRCSPRSGDLSVYWYQQSLDQGLQFLIQYYNGEERAKGNILERFSAQQFPDLHSELNLSSLELGDSALYFCASSDRSSSGNTIYFGEGSWLTVV.

The chain uses TRBV6-5 and TRBJ1-3, with TRBD1 as a possible D gene (6 bases). Trimming took off 9 bases at V and 1 base at J, with 16 bases between the two ends. The V gene's germline CDR1 is MNHEY and CDR2 SVGAGI. CDR3 length: 15 residues. CDR3 in amino acids: CASAPLTGSGNTIYF. The CDR3 nucleotides read TGTGCCAGTGCCCCCCTTACAGGGTCTGGAAACACCATATATTTT.

The chain is built from TRBV5-4 and TRBJ1-3, with TRBD1 identical over 7 bases. Losses at the gene ends were 0 bases for V and 4 bases for J; bases not matched to a gene: 4. Germline assignment: CDR1 SGHNT and CDR2 YYREEE (reference sequence). The CDR3 has 15 residues. The CDR3 loop reads CASSLDQGEGNTIYF. For the CDR3, the DNA is TGTGCCAGCAGCTTGGACCAGGGGGAAGGAAACACCATATATTTT.

This chain joins TRBV19 and TRBJ1-5, with unresolved D. Germline values: CDR1 LNHDA, CDR2 SQIVND (reference sequence). V dropped 8 bases and J dropped 6 bases, with 11 bases sitting between them. The length of the CDR3 is 12 residues. CDR3 DNA sequence: TGTGCCAGTCGGGATGGCCTTCAGCCCCAGCATTTT. It encodes CASRDGLQPQHF.

The rearrangement links TRBV18 to TRBJ1-3; 8 bases fit TRBD1. V lost 1 base, J lost 0 bases, and 8 bases stayed unmatched. The CDR3 is made up of 18 amino acids. Germline V lookup: CDR1 KGHSH, CDR2 LQKENI. The CDR3 loop is CASSPQEQGANSGNTIYF. The DNA of the CDR3 is TGTGCCAGCTCACCACAGGAGCAGGGGGCCAACTCTGGAAACACCATATATTTT.

A single count supports this clone. The chain joins TRBV19 to TRBJ2-5, with 8 bases that match TRBD2. Trimming took 4 bases from V and 5 from J; bases not matched to a gene: 12. CDR1 LNHDA and CDR2 SQIVND come from the germline V gene (reference sequence). This CDR3 region has 16 residues. The CDR3 DNA follows: TGTGCCAGTAGTAGAGAGGGCGGGGGGCAAGGGGAGACCCAGTACTTC. Its translation: CASSREGGGQGETQYF.

The chain uses TRBV7-9 and TRBJ1-2; TRBD1 is a possible D gene (6 bases). This CDR3 contains 12 residues. The V gene lost 6 bases and the J gene lost 8 bases, with 13 bases spanning the gap. The germline V gene encodes CDR1 SEHNR and CDR2 FQNEAQ (reference sequence). Here the CDR3 DNA reads TGTGCCAGCAGTTTACAGGGTTTAGGCTACACCTTC. Translation: CASSLQGLGYTF.

The V and J genes are TRBV19 and TRBJ1-5, with a possible D match to TRBD1 (6 bases). In germline, CDR1 is LNHDA, CDR2 SQIVND (reference sequence). Trimming took off 4 bases at V and 0 bases at J, with 10 bases between the two ends. This CDR3 region has 15 residues. In nucleotides, the CDR3 is TGTGCCAGTAGTAGGACAGCGTATAGCAATCAGCCCCAGCATTTT. Translated, it gives CASSRTAYSNQPQHF. The variable domain in full, with the rest retrieved from reference TRBV19 and TRBJ1-5, is DGGITQSPKYLFRKEGQNVTLSCEQNLNHDAMYWYRQDPGQGLRLIYYSQIVNDFQKGDIAEGYSVSREKKESFPLTVTSAQKNPTAFYLCASSRTAYSNQPQHFGDGTRLSIL.

The chain joins TRBV19 to TRBJ1-2; D gene uncertain. The CDR3 is 12 amino acids. The germline CDR1 and CDR2 sequences are LNHDA and SQIVND (reference sequence). Trimming cost V 7 bases and J 2 bases, with 8 bases left between them. The CDR3 DNA is TGTGCCAGTACGGGAACGAACTATGGCTACACCTTC. Protein product: CASTGTNYGYTF.

V and J are TRBV24-1 and TRBJ2-5; TRBD1 agrees at 7 bases. The CDR3 loop spans 14 amino acids. V gave up 5 bases and J gave up 2 bases; unmatched junction bases: 4. Germline CDR1 reads KGHDR; CDR2 reads SFDVKD. The CDR3 sequence: CATSGGTAQETQYF. The CDR3 region has the DNA TGTGCCACCAGTGGGGGGACAGCTCAAGAGACCCAGTACTTC.